The entry below describes one T cell receptor (beta chain). Its antigen is not known. Researchers amplified the TCR beta CDR3 regions from RNA transcripts. A set of HTBI primers served as the primers for a first-round RT-PCR of the TCR CDR3. TCRdb re-derived calls from the multiplex PCR reads in MiXCR, one entry per CDR3 protein. This sample has roughly 380,000 distinct CDR3 sequences, with roughly 14% found just once. This specimen comes from a study of T cells in Graves' hyperthyroidism and ophthalmopathy. On the study more broadly: Peripheral blood sampling occurred at initial diagnosis, before any treatment. General study results and limits: The model anticipated ophthalmopathy a median around six months pre-onset. Among clonotypes expanded in thyroid above 0.001, most were also found in blood.

The CDR3 sequence is 13 residues long. Germline V gene sequence: CDR1 ENHRY, CDR2 SYGVKD. The germline V and J ends were trimmed by 2 bases and 4 bases, with 9 bases remaining between them. It was 10 ml of fresh peripheral blood that supplied the PBMCs. The sequence was collected from a man in his thirties or forties with Graves' hyperthyroidism that later progressed to Graves' ophthalmopathy. The chain joins TRBV10-3 to TRBJ2-7; TRBD1 is a possible D gene (5 bases). The sequenced sample consisted of blood. This CDR3 is CAISEVRVYEQYF. As DNA, the CDR3 is TGTGCCATCAGTGAGGTCAGGGTGTACGAGCAGTACTTC.